The entry below describes one T cell receptor (beta chain). Its specificity is not known. The sample comes from a study of cytomegalovirus exposure and HLA in healthy donors. Study results and caveats: A later analysis showed TCR association rates differing by HLA locus, peaking at DRB1 and lowest at HLA-C. Association of a missense DCLRE1C variant with TCR beta V- and J-gene trimming was reported in a later analysis.

Germline CDR1 reads MDHEN; CDR2 reads SYDVKM. There are 12 residues in the CDR3. V lost 8 bases, J lost 5 bases, and 12 bases lay in between. The PCR ran on 60 Vbeta and 13 Jbeta primers. Assay: immunoSEQ multiplex PCR; the TCRdb copy retains only in-frame clones and omits some. The sample lists around 130,000 clones, roughly 80% occurring once. Despite likely unrecorded immune exposures, the donors were nominally healthy at the time of sampling. Sequenced: PBMCs. The clonotype originates from a man between 25 and 39 years old in good health and CMV-seronegative. The chain links TRBV28 to TRBJ1-1; D is perhaps TRBD1 (5 bases). The CDR3 DNA reads as TGTGCCAGCCTCATCTCAGGGACTGAAGCTTTCTTT. This sequence encodes CASLISGTEAFF.